Following are 6 T cell receptor beta chains from one sample sequenced in a study of neurological immune-mediated disorders. From the 5' RACE reads, TCRdb called clonotypes with MiXCR, one entry per CDR3 protein. The sample contains 65,000 to 75,000 distinct CDR3 sequences, approximately 5% of which appear only once. The sample consisted of PBMCs. These receptors all stem from a woman between 70 and 85 years old with multiple sclerosis.

The chain joins TRBV20-1 to TRBJ1-4; 10 nucleotides align to TRBD1. The CDR3 totals 17 residues. Germline values: CDR1 DFQATT, CDR2 SNEGSKA (reference sequence). V lost 3 bases, J lost 1 base, and 8 bases stayed unmatched. The CDR3 sequence: CSARAGDRGLTNEKLFF. CDR3 sequence (DNA): TGCAGTGCTAGGGCCGGAGACAGGGGGCTAACTAATGAAAAACTGTTTTTT.

Many counts were recorded for this clonotype. The chain has TRBV12-3 or TRBV12-4 and TRBJ2-3, with D possibly being TRBD2 (6 bases). The CDR3 contains 12 residues. V gave up 5 bases and J gave up 4 bases, with 7 bases separating them. The CDR3: CASSAGSDTQYF. DNA of the CDR3: TGTGCCAGCAGTGCGGGGTCAGATACGCAGTATTTT.

This clonotype was counted at least ten times. The chain has TRBV12-3 or TRBV12-4 and TRBJ2-7; perhaps TRBD2 as D (6 bases). The CDR3 spans 12 residues. Trimming took 8 bases from V and 8 from J, leaving 16 bases between them. This chain's CDR3 is CASGGSGSQQYF. The CDR3 nucleotides read TGTGCCAGCGGGGGTTCCGGGAGCCAGCAGTACTTC.

The V and J genes are TRBV20-1 and TRBJ2-5; 7 nucleotides agree with TRBD2. Trimming removed 6 bases from V and 9 bases from J; junction bases left unmatched: 7. This CDR3 comprises 11 residues. CDR1 and CDR2 (germline): DFQATT, SNEGSKA (reference sequence). CDR3 nucleotide sequence: TGCAGTGCCAAAACTAGCGTATCCCAGTACTTC. As protein: CSAKTSVSQYF.

This clonotype was observed many times. The chain combines TRBV12-3 or TRBV12-4 with TRBJ1-5; D unresolved. The CDR3 runs to 15 residues. V dropped 3 bases and J dropped 3 bases, with 12 bases sitting between them. CDR3 loop: CASSFTAVANQPQHF. The CDR3 nucleotides are TGTGCCAGCAGTTTCACAGCTGTAGCCAATCAGCCCCAGCATTTT.

This clonotype was seen repeatedly, ten times or more. The rearrangement joins TRBV29-1 to TRBJ2-7; 12 bases map to TRBD2. The germline gives CDR1 SQVTM, CDR2 ANQGSEA. Trimming at V came to 1 base and at J to 4 bases, leaving 14 bases not matched to a gene. CDR3 length equals 18 residues. As DNA, the CDR3 is TGCAGCGTTGAAGGACCCGTGATGACTAGCGGGAGATCTTACGAGCAGTACTTC. It translates to CSVEGPVMTSGRSYEQYF.